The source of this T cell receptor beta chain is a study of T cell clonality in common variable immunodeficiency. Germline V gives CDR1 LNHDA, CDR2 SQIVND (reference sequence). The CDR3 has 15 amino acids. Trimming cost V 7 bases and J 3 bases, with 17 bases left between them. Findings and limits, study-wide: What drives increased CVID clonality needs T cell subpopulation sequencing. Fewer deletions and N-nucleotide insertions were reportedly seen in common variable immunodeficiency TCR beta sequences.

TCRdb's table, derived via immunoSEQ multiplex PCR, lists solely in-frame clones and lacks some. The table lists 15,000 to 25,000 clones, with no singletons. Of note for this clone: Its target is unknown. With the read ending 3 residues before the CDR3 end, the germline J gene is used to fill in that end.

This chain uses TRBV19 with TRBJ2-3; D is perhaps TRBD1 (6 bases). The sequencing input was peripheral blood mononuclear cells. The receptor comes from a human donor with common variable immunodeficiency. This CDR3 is CASNPYREGTDTQYF. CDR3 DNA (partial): TGTGCCAGTAACCCCTACAGGGAAGGGACAGATACG.